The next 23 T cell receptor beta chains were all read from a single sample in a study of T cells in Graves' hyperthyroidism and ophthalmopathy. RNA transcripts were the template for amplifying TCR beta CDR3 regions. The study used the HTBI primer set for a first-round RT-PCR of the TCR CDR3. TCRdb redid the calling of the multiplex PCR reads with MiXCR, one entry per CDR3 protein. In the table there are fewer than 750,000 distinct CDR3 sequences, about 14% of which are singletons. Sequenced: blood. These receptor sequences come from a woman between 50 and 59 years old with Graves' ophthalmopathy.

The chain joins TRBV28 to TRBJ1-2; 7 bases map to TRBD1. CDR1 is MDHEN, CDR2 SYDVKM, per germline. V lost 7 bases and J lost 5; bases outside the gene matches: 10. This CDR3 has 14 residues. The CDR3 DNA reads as TGTGCCAGCAACGGGCAGGGGGTTCGGTATGGCTACACCTTC. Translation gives CASNGQGVRYGYTF.

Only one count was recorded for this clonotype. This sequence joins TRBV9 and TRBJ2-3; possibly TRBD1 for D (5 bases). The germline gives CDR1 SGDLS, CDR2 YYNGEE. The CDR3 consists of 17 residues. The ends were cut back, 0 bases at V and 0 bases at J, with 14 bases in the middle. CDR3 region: CASSVGGGMISTDTQYF. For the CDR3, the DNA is TGTGCCAGCAGCGTAGGGGGCGGTATGATTAGCACAGATACGCAGTATTTT.

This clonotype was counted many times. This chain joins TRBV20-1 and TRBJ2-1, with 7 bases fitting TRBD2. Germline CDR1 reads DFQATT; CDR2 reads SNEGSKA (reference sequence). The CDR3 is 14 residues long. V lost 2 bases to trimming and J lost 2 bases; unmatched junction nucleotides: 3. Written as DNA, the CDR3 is TGCAGTGCTAGACTAGCGGAAACCTACAATGAGCAGTTCTTC. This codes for CSARLAETYNEQFF.

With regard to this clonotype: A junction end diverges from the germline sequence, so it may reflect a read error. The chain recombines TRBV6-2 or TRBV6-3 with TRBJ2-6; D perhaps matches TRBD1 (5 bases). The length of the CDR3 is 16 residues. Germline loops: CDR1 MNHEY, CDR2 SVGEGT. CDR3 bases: TGTGCCAGCAGTTACTTGCGTTCTTCTGGGGCCAACGTCATGACTTTC. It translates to CASSYLRSSGANVMTF.

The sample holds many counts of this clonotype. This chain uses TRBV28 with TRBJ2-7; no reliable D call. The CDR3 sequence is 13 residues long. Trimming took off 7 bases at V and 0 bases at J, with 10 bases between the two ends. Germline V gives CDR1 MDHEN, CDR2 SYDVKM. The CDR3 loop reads CASNDWSSYEQYF. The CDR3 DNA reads TGTGCCAGCAACGACTGGAGCTCCTACGAGCAGTACTTC.

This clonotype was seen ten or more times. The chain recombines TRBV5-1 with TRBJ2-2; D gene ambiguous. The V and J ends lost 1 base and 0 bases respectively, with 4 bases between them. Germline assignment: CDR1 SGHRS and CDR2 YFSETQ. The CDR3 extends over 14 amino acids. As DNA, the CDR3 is TGCGCCAGCAGCTTGCGGCCGAACACCGGGGAGCTGTTTTTT. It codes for CASSLRPNTGELFF. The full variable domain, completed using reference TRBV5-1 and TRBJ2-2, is KAGVTQTPRYLIKTRGQQVTLSCSPISGHRSVSWYQQTPGQGLQFLFEYFSETQRNKGNFPGRFSGRQFSNSRSEMNVSTLELGDSALYLCASSLRPNTGELFFGEGSRLTVL.

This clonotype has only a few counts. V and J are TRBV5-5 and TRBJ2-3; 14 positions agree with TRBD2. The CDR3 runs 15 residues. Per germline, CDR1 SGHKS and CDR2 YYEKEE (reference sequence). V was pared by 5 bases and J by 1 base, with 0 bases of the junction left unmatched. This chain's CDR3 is CASRTSGRGTDTQYF. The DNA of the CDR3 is TGTGCCAGCAGGACTAGCGGGAGGGGCACAGATACGCAGTATTTT. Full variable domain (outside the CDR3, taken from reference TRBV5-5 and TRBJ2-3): DAGVTQSPTHLIKTRGQQVTLRCSPISGHKSVSWYQQVLGQGPQFIFQYYEKEERGRGNFPDRFSARQFPNYSSELNVNALLLGDSALYLCASRTSGRGTDTQYFGPGTRLTVL.

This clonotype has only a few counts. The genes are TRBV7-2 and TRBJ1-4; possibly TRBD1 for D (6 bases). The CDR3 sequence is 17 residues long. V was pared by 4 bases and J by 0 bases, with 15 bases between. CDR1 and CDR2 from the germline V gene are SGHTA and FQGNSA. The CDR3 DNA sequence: TGTGCCAGCAGCTCCAACACGAGGACAGCAACTAATGAAAAACTGTTTTTT. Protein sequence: CASSSNTRTATNEKLFF.

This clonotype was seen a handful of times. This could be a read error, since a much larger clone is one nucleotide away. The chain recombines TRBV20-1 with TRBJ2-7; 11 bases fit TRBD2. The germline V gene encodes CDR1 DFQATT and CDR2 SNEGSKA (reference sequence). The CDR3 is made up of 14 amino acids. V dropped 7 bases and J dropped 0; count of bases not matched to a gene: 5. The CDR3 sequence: CSVQTSGTSYEQYF. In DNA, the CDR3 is TGCAGTGTTCAGACTAGCGGGACCTCCTACGAGCAGTACTTC.

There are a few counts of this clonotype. As DNA, the CDR3 is TGTGCCAGTAGTCCCGGGACAGGGGGAACTGGGGCCAACGTCCTGACTTTC. Encoded protein: CASSPGTGGTGANVLTF. The rearrangement uses TRBV19 and TRBJ2-6; TRBD1 agrees at 11 bases. Germline CDR1 and CDR2: LNHDA and SQIVND (reference sequence). V dropped 5 bases and J dropped 2; count of bases not matched to a gene: 5. The CDR3 length is 17 residues.

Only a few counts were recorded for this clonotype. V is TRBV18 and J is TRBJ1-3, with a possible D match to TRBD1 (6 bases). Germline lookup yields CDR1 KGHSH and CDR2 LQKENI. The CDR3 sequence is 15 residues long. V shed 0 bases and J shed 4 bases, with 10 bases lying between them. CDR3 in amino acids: CASSPPGAQGNTIYF. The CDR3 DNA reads TGTGCCAGCTCACCACCGGGGGCTCAAGGAAACACCATATATTTT.

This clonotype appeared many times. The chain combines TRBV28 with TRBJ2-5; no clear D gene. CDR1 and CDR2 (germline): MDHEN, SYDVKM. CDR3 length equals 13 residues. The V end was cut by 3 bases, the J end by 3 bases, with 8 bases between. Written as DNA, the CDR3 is TGTGCCAGCAGTTTTACCATAGAAGAGACCCAGTACTTC. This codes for CASSFTIEETQYF.

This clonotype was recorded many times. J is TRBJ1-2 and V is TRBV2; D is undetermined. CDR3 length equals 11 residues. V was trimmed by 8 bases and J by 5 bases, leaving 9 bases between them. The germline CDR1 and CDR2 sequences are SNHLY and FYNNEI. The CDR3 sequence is CASRGGYGYTF. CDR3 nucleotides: TGTGCCAGCCGGGGTGGGTATGGCTACACCTTC.

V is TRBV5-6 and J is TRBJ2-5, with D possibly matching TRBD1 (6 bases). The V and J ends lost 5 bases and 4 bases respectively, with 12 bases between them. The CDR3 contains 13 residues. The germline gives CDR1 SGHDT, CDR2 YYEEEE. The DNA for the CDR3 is TGTGCCAGCAGGAGAGCAGGGGTAGAGACCCAGTACTTC. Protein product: CASRRAGVETQYF.

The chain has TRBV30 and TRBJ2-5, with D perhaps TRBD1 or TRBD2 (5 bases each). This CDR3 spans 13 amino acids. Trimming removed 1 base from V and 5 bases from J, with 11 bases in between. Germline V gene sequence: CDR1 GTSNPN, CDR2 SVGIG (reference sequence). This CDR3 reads CAWSAGTGETQYF. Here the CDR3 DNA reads TGTGCCTGGAGTGCGGGGACCGGGGAGACCCAGTACTTC.

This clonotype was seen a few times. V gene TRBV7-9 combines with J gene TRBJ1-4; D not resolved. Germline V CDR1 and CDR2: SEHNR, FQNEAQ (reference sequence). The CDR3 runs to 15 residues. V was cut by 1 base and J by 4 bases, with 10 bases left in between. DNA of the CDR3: TGTGCCAGCAGCTTAGAGGCAGAGATTAATGAAAAACTGTTTTTT. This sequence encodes CASSLEAEINEKLFF. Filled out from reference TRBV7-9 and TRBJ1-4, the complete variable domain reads DTGVSQNPRHKITKRGQNVTFRCDPISEHNRLYWYRQTLGQGPEFLTYFQNEAQLEKSRLLSDRFSAERPKGSFSTLEIQRTEQGDSAMYLCASSLEAEINEKLFFGSGTQLSVL.

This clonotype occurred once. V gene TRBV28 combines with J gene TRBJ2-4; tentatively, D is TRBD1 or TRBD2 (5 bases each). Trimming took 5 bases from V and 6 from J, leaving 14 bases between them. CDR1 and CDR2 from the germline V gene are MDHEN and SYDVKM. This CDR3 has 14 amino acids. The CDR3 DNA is TGTGCCAGCAGTGATTCCGGGACCCGAAACATTCAGTACTTC. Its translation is CASSDSGTRNIQYF.

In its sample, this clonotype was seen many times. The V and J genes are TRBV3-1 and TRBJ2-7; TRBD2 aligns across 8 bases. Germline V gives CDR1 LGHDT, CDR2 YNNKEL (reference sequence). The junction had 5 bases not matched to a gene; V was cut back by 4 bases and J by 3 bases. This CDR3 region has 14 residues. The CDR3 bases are TGTGCCAGCAGCCCCAGCGGGAGAATCTACGAGCAGTACTTC. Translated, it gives CASSPSGRIYEQYF.

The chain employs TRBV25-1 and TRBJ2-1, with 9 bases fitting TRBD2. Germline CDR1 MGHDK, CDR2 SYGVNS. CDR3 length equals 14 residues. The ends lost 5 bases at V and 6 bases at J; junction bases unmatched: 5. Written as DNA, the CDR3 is TGTGCCAGCAGTCTAGCGGGGTTTCTCAATGAGCAGTTCTTC. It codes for CASSLAGFLNEQFF.

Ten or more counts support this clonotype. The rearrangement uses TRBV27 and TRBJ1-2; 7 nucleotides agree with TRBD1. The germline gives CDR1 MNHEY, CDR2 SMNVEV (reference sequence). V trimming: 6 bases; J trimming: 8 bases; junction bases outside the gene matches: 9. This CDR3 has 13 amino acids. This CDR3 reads CASSDLTGEGYTF. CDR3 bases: TGTGCCAGCAGCGACTTAACAGGGGAAGGCTACACCTTC.

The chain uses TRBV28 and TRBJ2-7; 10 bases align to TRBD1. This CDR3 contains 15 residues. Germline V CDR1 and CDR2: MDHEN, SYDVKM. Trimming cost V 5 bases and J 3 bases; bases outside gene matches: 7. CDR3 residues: CASSPGTGVFYEQYF. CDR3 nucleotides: TGTGCCAGCAGTCCCGGGACAGGGGTATTCTACGAGCAGTACTTC.

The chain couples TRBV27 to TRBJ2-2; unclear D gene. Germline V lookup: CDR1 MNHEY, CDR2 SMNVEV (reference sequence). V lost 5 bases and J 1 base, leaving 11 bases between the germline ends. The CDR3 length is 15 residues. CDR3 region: CASSDMGLNTGELFF. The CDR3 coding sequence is TGTGCCAGCAGTGACATGGGGTTGAACACCGGGGAGCTGTTTTTT.

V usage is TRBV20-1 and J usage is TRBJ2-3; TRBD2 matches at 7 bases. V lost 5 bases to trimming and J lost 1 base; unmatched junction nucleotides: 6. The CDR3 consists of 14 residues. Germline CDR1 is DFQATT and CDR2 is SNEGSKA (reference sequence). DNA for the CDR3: TGCAGTGCTCAGAGCGGGGACGGCACAGATACGCAGTATTTT. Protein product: CSAQSGDGTDTQYF.